This T cell receptor (beta chain) comes out of a study of OX40 agonist ivuxolimab in advanced cancers. Study background: Ivuxolimab is a fully human IgG2 antibody that activates OX40 (CD134). Study results and limitations: Both blood CD4+ and CD8+ T cells showed clonal growth by week 6 at 0.1 to 3.0 mg/kg.

This clone has a single count. Its antigen is unknown. Method: immunoSEQ multiplex PCR; TCRdb's copy keeps in-frame clones and lacks some. Of 95,000 to 100,000 clones listed, roughly four fifths are singletons. Germline CDR1 SGHTA, CDR2 FQGNSA. This CDR3 has 16 residues. The V end was cut by 5 bases, the J end by 2 bases, with 17 bases between. The sequenced sample was CD4+ or CD8+ T cells sorted from blood, obtained in a trial of the OX40 agonist ivuxolimab. The J gene is TRBJ2-3, the V gene TRBV7-2, with TRBD2 as a possible D gene (7 bases). The TCR originated in an adult with an advanced solid tumor such as melanoma, head and neck, liver or kidney cancer. In nucleotides, the CDR3 is TGTGCCAGCAGCCCCCCGGGGGGCCTAGCCACAGATACGCAGTATTTT. This encodes CASSPPGGLATDTQYF.